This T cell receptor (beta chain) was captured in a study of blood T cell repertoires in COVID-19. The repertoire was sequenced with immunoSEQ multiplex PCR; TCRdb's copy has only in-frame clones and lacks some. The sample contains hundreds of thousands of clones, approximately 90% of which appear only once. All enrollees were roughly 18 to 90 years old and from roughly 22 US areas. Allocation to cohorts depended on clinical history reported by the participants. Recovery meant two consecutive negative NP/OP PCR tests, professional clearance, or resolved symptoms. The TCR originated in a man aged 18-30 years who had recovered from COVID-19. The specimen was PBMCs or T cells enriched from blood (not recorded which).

Here the CDR3 reads CASSLEGLAVSSYEQYF. The CDR3 region has the DNA TGCGCCAGCAGCTTGGAGGGACTAGCGGTGAGCTCCTACGAGCAGTACTTC. V usage is TRBV5-1 and J usage is TRBJ2-7, with TRBD2 identical over 11 bases. V dropped 0 bases and J dropped 0; count of bases not matched to a gene: 5. Looked up from germline, CDR1 is SGHRS and CDR2 is YFSETQ. The CDR3 has 17 amino acids.